The 8 T cell receptor beta chains reported below all come from one sample, sequenced in a study of cytomegalovirus exposure and HLA in healthy donors. With 60 Vbeta and 13 Jbeta primers, the PCR was carried out. Produced via immunoSEQ multiplex PCR; TCRdb's table is partial and in-frame only. Of roughly 99,000 clones in the sample, approximately 81% were seen once. The sample consisted of PBMCs. These receptor sequences come from a male donor in good health and CMV-seropositive.

The V call is TRBV5-1, the J call TRBJ2-5, with 12 bases aligning to TRBD2. Germline values: CDR1 SGHRS, CDR2 YFSETQ. The CDR3 is made up of 17 amino acids. The V segment lost 0 bases and the J segment 5 bases; nucleotides outside the gene matches: 8. The CDR3 region is CASSLESSGGAGETQYF. CDR3 nucleotides: TGCGCCAGCAGCTTGGAGTCTAGCGGGGGGGCCGGGGAGACCCAGTACTTC.

The V gene is TRBV19, the J gene TRBJ1-4; 7 nucleotides match TRBD1. Trimming cost V 4 bases and J 0 bases; bases outside gene matches: 2. Germline CDR1 is LNHDA and CDR2 is SQIVND (reference sequence). This CDR3 is built from 15 residues. CDR3 bases: TGTGCCAGTAGTAAGACAGGGACAACTAATGAAAAACTGTTTTTT. Its protein product is CASSKTGTTNEKLFF.

This clone appeared once. Here the CDR3 omits its conserved ending phenylalanine or tryptophan, so a read error is the likely source. This chain links TRBV30 with TRBJ1-4; 10 bases align to TRBD1. Germline V lookup: CDR1 GTSNPN, CDR2 SVGIG (reference sequence). The ends lost 2 bases at V and 8 bases at J; junction bases unmatched: 5. This CDR3 is built from 14 residues. CDR3 region: CAWSRDRGDEKLFL. In nucleotides, the CDR3 is TGTGCCTGGAGTCGGGACAGGGGAGACGAAAAACTGTTTTTG.

This clone was detected once. DNA for the CDR3: TGCGCCAGCAGCGACGGGGCTAGCGGGCTGTACTTC. It yields the protein CASSDGASGLYF. The J gene is TRBJ2-7, the V gene TRBV5-1, with TRBD2 matching 8 bases. Losses at the gene ends were 4 bases for V and 12 bases for J; bases not matched to a gene: 9. This CDR3 has 12 residues. Germline loops: CDR1 SGHRS, CDR2 YFSETQ.

The V and J genes are TRBV5-4 and TRBJ2-3; 9 bases align to TRBD2. The CDR3 has 14 amino acids. Germline V gene sequence: CDR1 SGHNT, CDR2 YYREEE (reference sequence). V shed 4 bases, J shed 5 bases, and the junction held 5 bases outside the gene matches. The CDR3 DNA sequence: TGTGCCAGCAGCCCGCGGGGGGGCGGAGATACGCAGTATTTT. Its translation is CASSPRGGGDTQYF.

The chain couples TRBV18 to TRBJ2-7; 10 bases are shared with TRBD1. The CDR3 length is 18 residues. Per germline, CDR1 KGHSH and CDR2 LQKENI. Unmatched junction bases numbered 13, after V lost 3 bases and J lost 2 bases. CDR3 DNA: TGTGCCAGCTCACCGCCGGGACAGGGGATGCGCGGAACCTACGAGCAGTACTTC. Its translation is CASSPPGQGMRGTYEQYF.

V is TRBV6-1 and J is TRBJ1-5, with D unresolved. The CDR3 loop spans 14 amino acids. The germline V gene has CDR1 MNHNS and CDR2 SASEGT. V lost 4 bases, J lost 2 bases, and 9 bases lay in between. The CDR3 bases are TGTGCCAGCAGTGGCGAGCAGGGCAATCAGCCCCAGCATTTT. Its protein product is CASSGEQGNQPQHF.

The chain links TRBV2 to TRBJ2-2; 10 bases fit TRBD2. The CDR3 is 17 amino acids. V was pared by 1 base and J by 7 bases, with 9 bases of the junction left unmatched. From germline, CDR1 is SNHLY and CDR2 FYNNEI. CDR3 nucleotides: TGTGCCAGCAGTGAAGACCTCCCGGGACTAGCGAGCGGGGAGCTGTTTTTT. Translating gives CASSEDLPGLASGELFF.